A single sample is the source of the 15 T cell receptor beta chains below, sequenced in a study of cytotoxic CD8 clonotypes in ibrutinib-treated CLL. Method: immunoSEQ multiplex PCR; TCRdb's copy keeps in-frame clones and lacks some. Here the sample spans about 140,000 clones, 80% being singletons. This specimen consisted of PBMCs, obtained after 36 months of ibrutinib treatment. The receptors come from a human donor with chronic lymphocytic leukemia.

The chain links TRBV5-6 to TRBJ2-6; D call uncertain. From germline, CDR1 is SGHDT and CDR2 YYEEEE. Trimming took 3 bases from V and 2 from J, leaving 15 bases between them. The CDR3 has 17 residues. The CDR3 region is CASSSPPWRAGANVLTF. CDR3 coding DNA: TGTGCCAGCAGCTCCCCCCCCTGGCGCGCTGGGGCCAACGTCCTGACTTTC.

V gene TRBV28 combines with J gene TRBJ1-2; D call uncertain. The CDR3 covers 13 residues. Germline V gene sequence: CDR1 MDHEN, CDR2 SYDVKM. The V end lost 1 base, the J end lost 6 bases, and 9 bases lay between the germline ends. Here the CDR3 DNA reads TGTGCCAGCAGTTTATTGGGAGGGAATGGCTACACCTTC. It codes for CASSLLGGNGYTF.

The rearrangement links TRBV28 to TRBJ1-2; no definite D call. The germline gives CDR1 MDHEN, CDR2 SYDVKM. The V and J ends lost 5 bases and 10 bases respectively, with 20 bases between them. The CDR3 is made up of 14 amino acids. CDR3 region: CASSITRRPRDYTF. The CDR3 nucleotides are TGTGCCAGCAGTATCACACGAAGGCCCCGCGACTACACCTTC.

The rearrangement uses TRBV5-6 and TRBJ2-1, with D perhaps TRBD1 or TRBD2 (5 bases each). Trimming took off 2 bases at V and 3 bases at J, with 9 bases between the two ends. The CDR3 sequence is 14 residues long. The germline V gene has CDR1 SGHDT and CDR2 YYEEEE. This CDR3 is CASSFGAGYNEQFF. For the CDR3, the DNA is TGTGCCAGCAGCTTTGGGGCGGGCTACAATGAGCAGTTCTTC.

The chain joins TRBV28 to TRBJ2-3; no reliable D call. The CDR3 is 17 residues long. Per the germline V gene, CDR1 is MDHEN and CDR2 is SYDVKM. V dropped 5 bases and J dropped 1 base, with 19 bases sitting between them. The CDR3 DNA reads TGTGCCAGCAGTCCTATCGGACGCCATCGGGGCACAGATACGCAGTATTTT. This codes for CASSPIGRHRGTDTQYF.

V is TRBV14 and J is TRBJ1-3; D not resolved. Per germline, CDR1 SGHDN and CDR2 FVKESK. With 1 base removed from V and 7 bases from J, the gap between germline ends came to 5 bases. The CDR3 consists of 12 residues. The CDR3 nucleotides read TGTGCCAGCAGCCAAGTATCTAACACCATATATTTT. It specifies CASSQVSNTIYF.

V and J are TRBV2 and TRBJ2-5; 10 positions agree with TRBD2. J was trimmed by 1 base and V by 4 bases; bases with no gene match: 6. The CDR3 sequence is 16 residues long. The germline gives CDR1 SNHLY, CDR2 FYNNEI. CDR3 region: CASSVDSGGLQETQYF. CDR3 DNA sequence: TGTGCCAGCAGTGTTGATAGCGGGGGGCTCCAAGAGACCCAGTACTTC.

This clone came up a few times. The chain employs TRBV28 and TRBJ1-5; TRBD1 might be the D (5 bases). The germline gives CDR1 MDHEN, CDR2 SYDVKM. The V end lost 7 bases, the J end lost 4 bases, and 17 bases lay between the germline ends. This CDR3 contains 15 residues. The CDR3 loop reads CASIPPGRVNQPQHF. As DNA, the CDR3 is TGTGCCAGCATCCCTCCGGGACGGGTTAATCAGCCCCAGCATTTT.

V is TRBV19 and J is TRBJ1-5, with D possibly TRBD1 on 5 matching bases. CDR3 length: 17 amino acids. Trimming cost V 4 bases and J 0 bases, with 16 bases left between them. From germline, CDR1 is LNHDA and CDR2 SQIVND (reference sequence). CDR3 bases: TGTGCCAGTAGTAATCTAGGACAACGAACTAGCAATCAGCCCCAGCATTTT. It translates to CASSNLGQRTSNQPQHF.

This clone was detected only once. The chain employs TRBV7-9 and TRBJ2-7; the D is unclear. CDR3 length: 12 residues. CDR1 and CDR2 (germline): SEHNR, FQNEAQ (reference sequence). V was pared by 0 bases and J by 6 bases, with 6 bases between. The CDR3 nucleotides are TGTGCCAGCAGCTTAGCTGCAAGCGAGCAGTACTTC. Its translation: CASSLAASEQYF.

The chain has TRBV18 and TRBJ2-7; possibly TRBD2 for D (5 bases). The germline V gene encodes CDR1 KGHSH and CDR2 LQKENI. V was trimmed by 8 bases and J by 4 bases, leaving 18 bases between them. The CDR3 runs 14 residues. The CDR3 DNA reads TGTGCCAGCGCGAAGTCGTTACGGGGATACGAGCAGTACTTC. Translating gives CASAKSLRGYEQYF.

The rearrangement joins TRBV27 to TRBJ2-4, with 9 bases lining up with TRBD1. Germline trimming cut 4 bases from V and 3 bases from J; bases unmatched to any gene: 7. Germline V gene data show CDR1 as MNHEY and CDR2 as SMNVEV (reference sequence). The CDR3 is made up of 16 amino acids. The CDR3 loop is CASSSWDRVVKNIQYF. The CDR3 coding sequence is TGTGCCAGCAGTTCGTGGGACAGGGTCGTCAAAAACATTCAGTACTTC.

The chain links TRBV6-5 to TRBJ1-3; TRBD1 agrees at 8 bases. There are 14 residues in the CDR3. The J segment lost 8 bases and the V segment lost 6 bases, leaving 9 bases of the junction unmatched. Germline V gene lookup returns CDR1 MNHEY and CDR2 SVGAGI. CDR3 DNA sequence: TGTGCCAGCAGGGACAGGGCAAGTATGGACACCATATATTTT. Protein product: CASRDRASMDTIYF.

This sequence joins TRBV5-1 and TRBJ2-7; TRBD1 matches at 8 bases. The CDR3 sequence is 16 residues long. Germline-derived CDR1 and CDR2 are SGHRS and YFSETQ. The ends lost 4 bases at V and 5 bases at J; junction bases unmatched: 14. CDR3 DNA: TGCGCCAGCAGCGTGACAGGGGAATTCGTTTTGGACGAGCAGTACTTC. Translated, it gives CASSVTGEFVLDEQYF.

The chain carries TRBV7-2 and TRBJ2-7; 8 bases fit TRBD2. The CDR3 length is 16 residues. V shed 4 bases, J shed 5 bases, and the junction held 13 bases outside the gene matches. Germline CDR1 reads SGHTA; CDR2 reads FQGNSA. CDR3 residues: CASSYLAGISTHEQYF. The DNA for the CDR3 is TGTGCCAGCAGCTATTTAGCGGGAATCTCCACCCACGAGCAGTACTTC. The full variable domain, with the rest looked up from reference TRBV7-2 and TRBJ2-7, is GAGVSQSPSNKVTEKGKDVELRCDPISGHTALYWYRQSLGQGLEFLIYFQGNSAPDKSGLPSDRFSAERTGGSVSTLTIQRTQQEDSAVYLCASSYLAGISTHEQYFGPGTRLTVT.